The 27 T cell receptor beta chains presented below share a single source sample, sequenced in a study of cytomegalovirus exposure and HLA in healthy donors. PCR was performed using 60 Vbeta and 13 Jbeta primers. The method was immunoSEQ multiplex PCR; TCRdb's version includes in-frame clones alone and lacks a portion of them. Of roughly 160,000 clones listed, 75% to 90% are singletons. The material sequenced was PBMCs. These TCRs come from a man aged 25-45 years in good health and CMV-seronegative.

The chain uses TRBV30 and TRBJ2-3, with a tentative D call TRBD1 (6 bases). This CDR3 region has 13 residues. Trimming removed 1 base at V and 2 bases at J, with 7 bases between. CDR1 and CDR2 from the germline V gene are GTSNPN and SVGIG (reference sequence). CDR3 amino acids: CAWSDRATDTQYF. CDR3 nucleotides: TGTGCCTGGAGTGACAGGGCCACAGATACGCAGTATTTT.

This chain connects TRBV9 to TRBJ2-7, with D uncertain. The length of the CDR3 is 13 residues. CDR1 and CDR2 (germline): SGDLS, YYNGEE. The V end lost 4 bases, the J end lost 5 bases, and 13 bases lay between the germline ends. The CDR3 DNA is TGTGCCAGCAGCTCTACGGGTCACGACGAGCAGTACTTC. Its translation is CASSSTGHDEQYF. The whole variable domain, filled in from reference TRBV9 and TRBJ2-7, reads DSGVTQTPKHLITATGQRVTLRCSPRSGDLSVYWYQQSLDQGLQFLIQYYNGEERAKGNILERFSAQQFPDLHSELNLSSLELGDSALYFCASSSTGHDEQYFGPGTRLTVT.

In nucleotides, the CDR3 is TGTGCCAGCAGCTTAACGATAGGGACAGCCTACGAGCAGTACTTC. This sequence encodes CASSLTIGTAYEQYF. V is TRBV7-8 and J is TRBJ2-7, with 7 bases identical to TRBD1. The CDR3 consists of 15 residues. V lost 2 bases, J lost 2 bases, and 6 bases stayed unmatched. Per the germline V gene, CDR1 is SGHVS and CDR2 is FQNEAQ.

This clone has just a few counts. The CDR3 nucleotides read TGTGCCAGCACCCCTGAGGAGGCGGGAGGGTTCACAGATACGCAGTATTTT. It codes for CASTPEEAGGFTDTQYF. The V gene is TRBV4-2, the J gene TRBJ2-3; 9 positions agree with TRBD2. Germline V gene lookup returns CDR1 LGHNA and CDR2 YNFKEQ. With 7 bases clipped from V and 2 bases from J, the junction kept 13 bases outside the gene matches. This CDR3 has 17 amino acids.

The chain uses TRBV7-2 and TRBJ1-1, with D unresolved. The CDR3 is made up of 14 amino acids. The V end was cut by 2 bases, the J end by 3 bases, with 10 bases between. CDR1 is SGHTA, CDR2 FQGNSA, per germline. As DNA, the CDR3 is TGTGCCAGCAGCTTAAGAGGGTTGGACACTGAAGCTTTCTTT. Translation: CASSLRGLDTEAFF.

On this clone itself: Additional DNA sequences in this sample encode the identical CDR3. The chain links TRBV6-1 to TRBJ2-1; D call uncertain. The length of the CDR3 is 15 residues. V was trimmed by 2 bases and J by 1 base, leaving 9 bases between them. In germline, CDR1 is MNHNS, CDR2 SASEGT. The CDR3 spells CASSEYRGSYNEQFF. The CDR3 coding sequence is TGTGCCAGCAGTGAATATAGAGGTTCCTACAATGAGCAGTTCTTC.

V usage is TRBV6-1 and J usage is TRBJ2-3; the match to TRBD2 covers 12 bases. The CDR3 is made up of 18 amino acids. After removal of 2 bases from V and 3 bases from J, the junction contained 9 bases not matched to a gene. CDR1 MNHNS and CDR2 SASEGT come from the germline V gene. The CDR3 DNA is TGTGCCAGCAGTGAACTGGGGTGGGGGACTAGCGGGACAGATACGCAGTATTTT. Translated: CASSELGWGTSGTDTQYF.

The chain employs TRBV19 and TRBJ1-2, with TRBD1 identical over 7 bases. CDR3 length equals 14 residues. V was clipped by 5 bases and J by 5 bases; unmatched bases: 8. Germline assignment: CDR1 LNHDA and CDR2 SQIVND (reference sequence). The CDR3 loop is CASSSRDSVYGYTF. In DNA, the CDR3 is TGTGCCAGTAGTTCTCGGGACAGCGTGTATGGCTACACCTTC.

This chain links TRBV10-3 with TRBJ2-5; 8 nucleotides agree with TRBD2. CDR1 and CDR2 (germline): ENHRY, SYGVKD. With 8 bases clipped from V and 5 bases from J, the junction kept 7 bases outside the gene matches. This CDR3 has 13 residues. CDR3 in DNA: TGTGCCATCGCGGGGGGATGGGATGAGACCCAGTACTTC. The encoded protein is CAIAGGWDETQYF.

The V and J genes are TRBV5-5 and TRBJ2-7, with TRBD1 matching 8 bases. Germline CDR1 SGHKS, CDR2 YYEKEE (reference sequence). This CDR3 contains 15 residues. J gave up 4 bases and V 0 bases, and 6 bases lay outside the gene matches. DNA for the CDR3: TGTGCCAGCAGCTTGGCCCCAGGGGGCGAGTACGAGCAGTACTTC. It encodes CASSLAPGGEYEQYF.

The count of this clone is one. The rearrangement links TRBV7-3 to TRBJ2-3; D is perhaps TRBD2 (6 bases). This CDR3 is built from 14 residues. V was pared by 0 bases and J by 11 bases, with 15 bases between. Germline V CDR1 and CDR2: SGHTA, FQGTGA. The CDR3 sequence: CASSLTTRLGWQYF. CDR3 coding DNA: TGTGCCAGCAGCTTAACAACGCGACTAGGGTGGCAGTATTTT.

Comment on this clone: One junction end disagrees with the germline gene, perhaps due to a read error. The V gene is TRBV7-9, the J gene TRBJ2-3; D gene uncertain. The CDR3 loop spans 15 amino acids. Germline V gene lookup returns CDR1 SEHNR and CDR2 FQNEAQ (reference sequence). Written as DNA, the CDR3 is TGTTCCAGCAGCTTGATTAGCCAGTCCACAGATACGCAGTATTTT. As protein: CSSSLISQSTDTQYF.

V and J are TRBV19 and TRBJ1-6; D gene uncertain. Germline loops: CDR1 LNHDA, CDR2 SQIVND (reference sequence). V gave up 3 bases and J gave up 6 bases, with 12 bases separating them. The CDR3 runs to 15 residues. CDR3 sequence: CASSISESGNSPLHF. Written as DNA, the CDR3 is TGTGCCAGTAGTATCAGCGAATCGGGTAATTCACCCCTCCACTTT. Full variable domain (rest looked up from reference TRBV19 and TRBJ1-6): DGGITQSPKYLFRKEGQNVTLSCEQNLNHDAMYWYRQDPGQGLRLIYYSQIVNDFQKGDIAEGYSVSREKKESFPLTVTSAQKNPTAFYLCASSISESGNSPLHFGNGTRLTVT.

The rearrangement uses TRBV10-1 and TRBJ2-7; TRBD2 agrees at 7 bases. J gave up 0 bases and V 9 bases, and 5 bases lay outside the gene matches. CDR1 is WNHNN, CDR2 SYGVQD, per germline (reference sequence). The CDR3 loop spans 13 amino acids. In DNA, the CDR3 is TGCGCCAGGGGGGGGACGCACTCCTACGAGCAGTACTTC. Translating gives CARGGTHSYEQYF.

The chain recombines TRBV12-5 with TRBJ1-1; 8 positions match TRBD1. Per germline, CDR1 LGHNT and CDR2 FRNRAP. With 6 bases clipped from V and 0 bases from J, the junction kept 12 bases outside the gene matches. The length of the CDR3 is 17 residues. CDR3 residues: CASGPPQTGVVNTEAFF. Here the CDR3 DNA reads TGTGCTAGTGGACCCCCACAGACAGGGGTTGTGAACACTGAAGCTTTCTTT.

The V call is TRBV6-6, the J call TRBJ2-3, with 9 positions matching TRBD2. With 3 bases clipped from V and 5 bases from J, the junction kept 9 bases outside the gene matches. Germline V gene lookup returns CDR1 MNHNY and CDR2 SVGAGI (reference sequence). The CDR3 is made up of 16 amino acids. This CDR3 reads CASSYSLAGERDTQYF. CDR3 coding DNA: TGTGCCAGCAGTTATTCCTTAGCGGGGGAAAGAGATACGCAGTATTTT.

There are a few counts of this clone. The genes are TRBV9 and TRBJ1-2; TRBD1 matches at 7 bases. J lost 5 bases, V lost 0 bases, and 7 bases had no gene match. The CDR3 runs 15 residues. The germline V gene has CDR1 SGDLS and CDR2 YYNGEE. In nucleotides, the CDR3 is TGTGCCAGCAGCGTAGAAGGGGGCGCGGGGTATGGCTACACCTTC. Translated: CASSVEGGAGYGYTF. Combining the CDR3 with reference TRBV9 and TRBJ1-2 gives the whole variable domain DSGVTQTPKHLITATGQRVTLRCSPRSGDLSVYWYQQSLDQGLQFLIQYYNGEERAKGNILERFSAQQFPDLHSELNLSSLELGDSALYFCASSVEGGAGYGYTFGSGTRLTVV.

This chain connects TRBV9 to TRBJ1-1; TRBD1 agrees at 7 bases. The CDR3 consists of 14 residues. Per the germline V gene, CDR1 is SGDLS and CDR2 is YYNGEE. The V and J ends lost 4 bases and 0 bases, in that order; junction bases with no gene match: 3. CDR3 in DNA: TGTGCCAGCAGCTTGGGACAGTTGAACACTGAAGCTTTCTTT. This translates into CASSLGQLNTEAFF. Combining the CDR3 with reference TRBV9 and TRBJ1-1 gives the whole variable domain DSGVTQTPKHLITATGQRVTLRCSPRSGDLSVYWYQQSLDQGLQFLIQYYNGEERAKGNILERFSAQQFPDLHSELNLSSLELGDSALYFCASSLGQLNTEAFFGQGTRLTVV.

This clone turned up a few times. The chain recombines TRBV15 with TRBJ2-7, with TRBD1 as a possible D gene (7 bases). The germline V and J ends were trimmed by 9 bases and 5 bases, with 20 bases remaining between them. CDR1 LNHNV and CDR2 YYDKDF come from the germline V gene (reference sequence). The CDR3 covers 14 residues. The CDR3: CATEGGQGGHEQYF. The CDR3, as DNA: TGTGCCACGGAAGGAGGGCAGGGGGGCCACGAGCAGTACTTC.

To note about this clone: One end of the junction varies from germline; a read error may be responsible. V and J are TRBV7-9 and TRBJ1-1, with D tentatively TRBD1 (5 bases). The CDR3 contains 12 residues. Germline CDR1 SEHNR, CDR2 FQNEAQ (reference sequence). The chain's CDR3 is CSSSSSTDEAFF. The CDR3, as DNA: TGTTCCAGCAGCTCATCGACAGACGAAGCTTTCTTT.

The chain carries TRBV6-5 and TRBJ2-7; TRBD1 is a possible D gene (5 bases). Trimming took 6 bases from V and 0 from J, leaving 15 bases between them. The CDR3 runs to 15 residues. Germline V CDR1 and CDR2: MNHEY, SVGAGI. The chain's CDR3 is CASRRQSSSSYEQYF. The CDR3 DNA follows: TGTGCCAGCAGGCGACAGTCCTCTAGCTCCTACGAGCAGTACTTC.

The chain carries TRBV7-9 and TRBJ1-2; D is unresolved. V was pared by 0 bases and J by 10 bases, with 12 bases between. CDR1 is SEHNR, CDR2 FQNEAQ, per germline (reference sequence). The CDR3 contains 13 residues. The CDR3 region has the DNA TGTGCCAGCAGCTTAGCGCGCCAAGAGAACTACACCTTC. The encoded protein is CASSLARQENYTF.

The chain combines TRBV2 with TRBJ2-2, with 11 bases identical to TRBD2. The germline CDR1 and CDR2 sequences are SNHLY and FYNNEI. Trimming removed 6 bases from V and 4 bases from J; junction bases left unmatched: 7. This CDR3 comprises 16 residues. The chain's CDR3 is CASRSTSGSSTGELFF. The CDR3 DNA sequence: TGTGCCAGCAGATCTACTAGCGGGAGTAGCACCGGGGAGCTGTTTTTT.

In regard to this clone: The germline gene is not matched at one end of the junction; a read error may be the cause. The chain combines TRBV5-1 with TRBJ2-1; TRBD2 matches 9 bases. The germline V gene encodes CDR1 SGHRS and CDR2 YFSETQ. The CDR3 sequence is 15 residues long. CDR3 protein: CASTLLAGRDNEQFF. CDR3 nucleotides: TGCGCCAGCACCTTGCTAGCGGGAAGGGACAATGAGCAGTTCTTC.

V and J are TRBV28 and TRBJ1-1, with 7 positions matching TRBD1. CDR3 length equals 18 residues. V lost 5 bases, J lost 4 bases, and 19 bases stayed unmatched. The germline CDR1 and CDR2 sequences are MDHEN and SYDVKM. The CDR3 nucleotides are TGTGCCAGCAGTGATCCCCCGAGGCAGGGGGTAGGGGGCACTGAAGCTTTCTTT. This sequence encodes CASSDPPRQGVGGTEAFF. Complete variable domain (other parts from reference TRBV28 and TRBJ1-1): DVKVTQSSRYLVKRTGEKVFLECVQDMDHENMFWYRQDPGLGLRLIYFSYDVKMKEKGDIPEGYSVSREKKERFSLILESASTNQTSMYLCASSDPPRQGVGGTEAFFGQGTRLTVV.

The chain recombines TRBV13 with TRBJ2-7; TRBD1 matches 11 bases. The length of the CDR3 is 15 residues. Germline V lookup: CDR1 PRHDT, CDR2 FYEKMQ (reference sequence). V shed 3 bases, J shed 0 bases, and the junction held 1 base outside the gene matches. CDR3 amino acids: CASSLGTGGSYEQYF. The CDR3 coding sequence is TGTGCCAGCAGCTTGGGGACAGGGGGCTCCTACGAGCAGTACTTC.

The gene calls are TRBV30 and TRBJ2-3; maybe TRBD2 (6 bases). Trimming removed 5 bases from V and 1 base from J, with 10 bases in between. The CDR3 is made up of 13 amino acids. Germline CDR1 is GTSNPN and CDR2 is SVGIG (reference sequence). CDR3 amino acids: CAWGWGGTDTQYF. DNA for the CDR3: TGTGCCTGGGGGTGGGGGGGCACAGATACGCAGTATTTT.